A selection of T cell receptor beta chains follows, all from one sample in a study of blood T cell repertoires in COVID-19. The protocol was immunoSEQ multiplex PCR, while the TCRdb copy is restricted to in-frame clones and leaves out a portion. Of under 300,000 clones listed, less than 90% are singletons. Sequenced: PBMCs or T cells enriched from blood (not recorded which). The receptors derive from a woman in her forties or fifties who had recovered from COVID-19. Each CDR3 is given with its conserved first and last residue. A D gene is named only where the DNA matches it firmly. Part of the rows lack a size; the others show once, few, many or a class for expanded clones.

>TRBJ1-1|TRBV5-5|TRBD1|.
CASSLGDTGGKTEAFF
TGTGCCAGCAGCTTGGGGGATACAGGGGGGAAGACTGAAGCTTTCTTT
>TRBJ2-1|TRBV30|.|.
CAWNPGGHLNEQFF
TGTGCCTGGAACCCCGGAGGCCACTTAAATGAGCAGTTCTTC
>TRBJ1-1|TRBV30|.|.
CAWSPRDILTEAFF
TGTGCCTGGAGTCCCCGAGACATCCTCACTGAAGCTTTCTTT
>TRBJ2-1|TRBV9|.|.
CASSAGYGSAIDEQFF
TGTGCCAGCAGCGCGGGGTATGGGAGCGCCATCGATGAGCAGTTCTTC
>TRBJ2-7|TRBV19|TRBD2|.
CASSFAGGPHEQYF
TGTGCCAGTAGTTTCGCGGGAGGGCCCCACGAGCAGTACTTC
>TRBJ1-3|TRBV28|.|.
CASRPDRGNTIYF
TGTGCCAGCAGACCTGACAGGGGAAACACCATATATTTT
>TRBJ1-1|TRBV19|.|once
CASSLERQAKRTEAFF
TGTGCCAGTAGTCTCGAACGACAGGCGAAACGTACTGAAGCTTTCTTT
>TRBJ2-3|TRBV7-3|TRBD2|.
CASSMVGSGSGSDTQYF
TGTGCCAGCAGCATGGTTGGTAGCGGGAGTGGGTCAGATACGCAGTATTTT
>TRBJ1-1|TRBV6-5|TRBD1|.
CASRQNRGPNTEAFF
TGTGCCAGCAGGCAAAACAGGGGGCCGAACACTGAAGCTTTCTTT
>TRBJ2-5|TRBV5-1|.|.
CASSLGHYQETQYF
TGCGCCAGCAGCTTGGGACACTACCAAGAGACCCAGTACTTC
>TRBJ1-2|TRBV30|.|.
CAWTRQASESYTF
TGTGCCTGGACCCGACAGGCCTCGGAGAGCTACACCTTC
>TRBJ1-2|TRBV27|.|few
CASSLGANYGYTF
TGTGCCAGCAGTTTGGGGGCAAACTATGGCTACACCTTC
>TRBJ1-4|TRBV29-1|.|.
CSASAGAGNEKLFF
TGCAGCGCCTCGGCAGGGGCGGGTAATGAAAAACTGTTTTTT
>TRBJ1-1|TRBV27|.|.
CASTPGAGRNTEAFF
TGTGCCAGCACCCCTGGGGCTGGTAGGAACACTGAAGCTTTCTTT
>TRBJ1-2|TRBV11-2|TRBD1|.
CASSPPVLPRDSYGYTF
TGTGCCAGCAGCCCCCCCGTCCTACCACGGGACAGCTATGGCTACACCTTC